Each of the 16 T cell receptor beta chains below was sequenced from the same sample in a study of OX40 agonist ivuxolimab in advanced cancers. Library method: the immunoSEQ multiplex PCR assay. The clones in this table, taken by TCRdb from immuneACCESS, are in-frame only. Not every clone is retained; where verified, under half of the shortfall comes from an unresolved V gene, and the cause of the rest is unknown. The sample table lists over 80,000 clones, about nine tenths of them with a count of one. 5.5% of the sample is held by the ten biggest clonotypes. The sequenced sample was CD4+ or CD8+ T cells sorted from blood, obtained in a trial of the OX40 agonist ivuxolimab. The receptors were sampled from an adult with an advanced solid tumor such as melanoma, head and neck, liver or kidney cancer.

The chain is built from TRBV5-1 and TRBJ2-1, with TRBD2 identical over 12 bases. CDR1 is SGHRS, CDR2 YFSETQ, per germline. The V and J ends lost 4 bases and 0 bases, in that order; junction bases with no gene match: 5. This CDR3 comprises 17 residues. CDR3 nucleotide sequence: TGCGCCAGCAGCGCGACTAGCGGGAGCGTCTCCTACAATGAGCAGTTCTTC. This gives the protein CASSATSGSVSYNEQFF.

This clone was seen only once. J is TRBJ1-1 and V is TRBV15; the match to TRBD1 covers 9 bases. This CDR3 comprises 14 residues. The junction had 7 bases not matched to a gene; V was cut back by 8 bases and J by 3 bases. Germline CDR1 reads LNHNV; CDR2 reads YYDKDF (reference sequence). The CDR3 loop is CATVQGAGYTEAFF. Here the CDR3 DNA reads TGTGCCACCGTACAGGGGGCAGGGTACACTGAAGCTTTCTTT.

The chain joins TRBV7-2 to TRBJ2-1, with D perhaps matching TRBD1 (5 bases). The CDR3 covers 14 residues. Trimming stripped 4 bases from V and 4 bases from J, with 11 bases between. Germline V CDR1 and CDR2: SGHTA, FQGNSA. CDR3 DNA: TGTGCCAGCAGCTCCCCAGGGCCTTACAATGAGCAGTTCTTC. Protein product: CASSSPGPYNEQFF.

J is TRBJ2-4 and V is TRBV5-4; D possibly corresponds to TRBD2 (5 bases). Trimming cost V 4 bases and J 8 bases, with 13 bases left between them. Germline V gene data show CDR1 as SGHNT and CDR2 as YYREEE (reference sequence). The length of the CDR3 is 13 residues. CDR3 amino acids: CASSNGDKDIQYF. Here the CDR3 DNA reads TGTGCCAGCAGCAACGGGGATAAGGACATTCAGTACTTC.

The chain carries TRBV7-2 and TRBJ2-1; 10 bases are shared with TRBD2. The CDR3 is 15 amino acids. After removal of 5 bases from V and 4 bases from J, the junction contained 5 bases not matched to a gene. Germline lookup yields CDR1 SGHTA and CDR2 FQGNSA. Here the CDR3 DNA reads TGTGCCAGCAGCCTCCGGACTAGCGGTTACAATGAGCAGTTCTTC. Translated: CASSLRTSGYNEQFF. The full variable domain, its missing parts supplied by reference TRBV7-2 and TRBJ2-1, is GAGVSQSPSNKVTEKGKDVELRCDPISGHTALYWYRQSLGQGLEFLIYFQGNSAPDKSGLPSDRFSAERTGGSVSTLTIQRTQQEDSAVYLCASSLRTSGYNEQFFGPGTRLTVL.

The V and J genes are TRBV4-1 and TRBJ1-1; 8 nucleotides agree with TRBD1. With V trimmed by 1 base and J by 10 bases, 14 bases remained unmatched. This CDR3 is 16 amino acids long. Germline-derived CDR1 and CDR2 are MGHRA and YSYEKL. The CDR3: CASSQAATGSDRGAFF. In DNA form, the CDR3 reads TGCGCCAGCAGCCAAGCCGCGACAGGGTCCGACAGGGGAGCTTTCTTT.

This chain connects TRBV7-2 to TRBJ2-7; D tentatively reads TRBD1 or TRBD2 (5 bases each). The ends were cut back, 1 base at V and 1 base at J, with 8 bases in the middle. Germline CDR1 SGHTA, CDR2 FQGNSA. CDR3 length: 14 amino acids. The CDR3 sequence is CASSLGGISYEQYF. The CDR3 DNA is TGTGCCAGCAGCTTAGGGGGGATTTCCTACGAGCAGTACTTC.

The gene calls are TRBV7-2 and TRBJ1-5; tentative D call: TRBD1 (6 bases). The germline V and J ends were trimmed by 5 bases and 4 bases, with 9 bases remaining between them. The germline V gene has CDR1 SGHTA and CDR2 FQGNSA. The CDR3 spans 13 residues. The CDR3 nucleotides read TGTGCCAGCAGCCTAACAGGGAATCAGCCCCAGCATTTT. It codes for CASSLTGNQPQHF.

This rearrangement joins TRBV5-1 to TRBJ1-2, with D perhaps matching TRBD1 (5 bases). Germline CDR1 SGHRS, CDR2 YFSETQ. This CDR3 has 16 amino acids. V was pared by 2 bases and J by 1 base, with 15 bases between. Written as DNA, the CDR3 is TGCGCCAGCAGCTTTGGCGGGACCCCCATTAACTATGGCTACACCTTC. Residues: CASSFGGTPINYGYTF.

This chain joins TRBV9 and TRBJ1-5; 9 nucleotides match TRBD1. This CDR3 is built from 19 residues. CDR1 SGDLS and CDR2 YYNGEE come from the germline V gene. J was trimmed by 4 bases and V by 1 base; bases with no gene match: 15. CDR3 coding DNA: TGTGCCAGCAGCGTATTCAGTCTCAGAGGACAGGGGAAAAATCAGCCCCAGCATTTT. Protein product: CASSVFSLRGQGKNQPQHF.

This sequence joins TRBV7-2 and TRBJ1-1; D is perhaps TRBD1 (5 bases). The CDR3 runs 13 residues. V dropped 5 bases and J dropped 7 bases, with 14 bases sitting between them. The germline gives CDR1 SGHTA, CDR2 FQGNSA. The CDR3 DNA reads TGTGCCAGCAGCCCCGGGGGGACGGTTGAAGCTTTCTTT. As protein: CASSPGGTVEAFF.

This chain connects TRBV7-9 to TRBJ1-3; weak D call: TRBD1 (6 bases). Trimming left V 5 bases short and J 0 bases short, with 14 bases between. From germline, CDR1 is SEHNR and CDR2 FQNEAQ (reference sequence). The CDR3 consists of 16 residues. The CDR3 loop is CASSLDQDSSGNTIYF. DNA for the CDR3: TGTGCCAGCAGCCTCGACCAGGACAGCTCTGGAAACACCATATATTTT.

This chain connects TRBV6-1 to TRBJ2-5; D not certain. Germline loops: CDR1 MNHNS, CDR2 SASEGT. CDR3 length equals 15 residues. Trimming shortened V by 4 bases and J by 4 bases, and 16 bases separated the two germline ends. DNA for the CDR3: TGTGCCAGCAGTGTCCTCGGCCCCACACCAGAGACCCAGTACTTC. Translating gives CASSVLGPTPETQYF.

The CDR3 sequence is CASSPSGDSPLHF. In DNA form, the CDR3 reads TGTGCCAGCAGCCCCTCGGGGGATTCACCCCTCCACTTT. The V gene is TRBV7-2, the J gene TRBJ1-6; TRBD1 might be the D (5 bases). The CDR3 runs 13 residues. CDR1 is SGHTA, CDR2 FQGNSA, per germline. V was trimmed by 5 bases and J by 8 bases, leaving 10 bases between them.

The rearrangement links TRBV4-1 to TRBJ1-5; D might be TRBD1 (5 bases). The germline V gene encodes CDR1 MGHRA and CDR2 YSYEKL. The CDR3 length is 13 residues. V dropped 5 bases and J dropped 1 base, with 6 bases sitting between them. CDR3 residues: CASSWDSNQPQHF. CDR3 in DNA: TGCGCCAGCAGCTGGGACAGCAATCAGCCCCAGCATTTT.

This chain connects TRBV6-1 to TRBJ1-1, with D hard to call. This CDR3 comprises 11 residues. The V end lost 8 bases, the J end lost 7 bases, and 11 bases lay between the germline ends. CDR1 MNHNS and CDR2 SASEGT come from the germline V gene. The CDR3 sequence: CASRFNHEAFF. The CDR3 DNA reads TGTGCCAGCCGTTTTAATCATGAAGCTTTCTTT.